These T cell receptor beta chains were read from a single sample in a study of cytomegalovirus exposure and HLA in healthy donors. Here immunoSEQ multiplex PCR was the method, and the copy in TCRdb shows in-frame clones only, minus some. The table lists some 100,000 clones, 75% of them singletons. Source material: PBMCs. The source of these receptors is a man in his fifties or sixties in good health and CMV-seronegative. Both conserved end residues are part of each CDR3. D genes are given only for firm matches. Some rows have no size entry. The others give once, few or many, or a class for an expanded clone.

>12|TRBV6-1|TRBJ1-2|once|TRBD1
CASSTGVYGYTF
TGTGCCAGCAGTACAGGGGTCTATGGCTACACCTTC
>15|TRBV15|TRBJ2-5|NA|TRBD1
CATSRDRDRGETQYF
TGTGCCACCAGCAGAGATCGAGACAGGGGGGAGACCCAGTACTTC
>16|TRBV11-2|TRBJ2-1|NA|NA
CASSRGLDRDYNEQFF
TGTGCCAGCAGCCGAGGATTAGACAGAGACTACAATGAGCAGTTCTTC
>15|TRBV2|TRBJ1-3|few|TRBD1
CASSGIRQGVNTIYF
TGTGCCAGCAGTGGGATTAGACAGGGAGTTAACACCATATATTTT
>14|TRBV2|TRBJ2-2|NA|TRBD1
CASSRTGNTGELFF
TGTGCCAGCTCCCGGACAGGGAACACCGGGGAGCTGTTTTTT
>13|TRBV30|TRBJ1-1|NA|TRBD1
CAWSVLGTGNAFF
TGTGCCTGGAGTGTACTGGGGACAGGGAACGCTTTCTTT
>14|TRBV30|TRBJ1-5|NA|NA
CAWSNGNSNQPQHF
TGTGCCTGGAGTAACGGGAATAGCAATCAGCCCCAGCATTTT
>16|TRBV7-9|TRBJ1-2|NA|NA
CASSLGGTLPPGGYTF
TGTGCCAGCAGCTTAGGTGGGACACTCCCTCCGGGGGGCTACACCTTC
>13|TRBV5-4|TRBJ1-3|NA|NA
CASSSATSDTIYF
TGTGCCAGCAGCTCCGCCACGTCGGACACCATATATTTT
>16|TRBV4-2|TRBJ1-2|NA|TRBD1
CASSQGTGSTLYGYTF
TGTGCCAGCAGCCAAGGGACAGGGAGTACCCTTTATGGCTACACCTTC
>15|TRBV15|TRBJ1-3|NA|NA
CATSDLGRSGNTIYF
TGTGCCACCAGCGATCTGGGGCGCTCTGGAAACACCATATATTTT
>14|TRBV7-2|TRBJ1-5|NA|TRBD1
CASSPGQGSQPQHF
TGTGCCAGCAGCCCTGGACAGGGGAGTCAGCCCCAGCATTTT
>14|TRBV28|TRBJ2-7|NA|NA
CASTPPGYSYEQYF
TGTGCCAGCACCCCTCCGGGGTATTCCTACGAGCAGTACTTC
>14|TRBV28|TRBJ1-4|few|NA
CASRLQGRGEKLFF
TGTGCCAGCAGACTCCAGGGGAGGGGTGAAAAACTGTTTTTT
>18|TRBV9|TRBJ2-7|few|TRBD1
CASSPSPGQGKSRYEQYF
TGTGCCAGCAGCCCTTCTCCGGGACAGGGGAAATCTAGGTACGAGCAGTACTTC
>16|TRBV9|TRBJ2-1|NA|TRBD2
CASSTGGGVWVNEQFF
TGTGCCAGCAGTACGGGGGGAGGGGTGTGGGTCAATGAGCAGTTCTTC
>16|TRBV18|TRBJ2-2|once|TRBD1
CASSPTGQANTGELFF
TGTGCCAGCTCTCCGACGGGACAGGCGAACACCGGGGAGCTGTTTTTT
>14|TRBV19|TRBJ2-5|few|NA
CASAPGQLGETQYF
TGTGCCAGTGCCCCGGGACAACTTGGGGAGACCCAGTACTTC
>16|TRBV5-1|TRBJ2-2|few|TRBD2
CASSLVAGEGTGELFF
TGCGCCAGCAGCTTGGTAGCGGGAGAGGGCACCGGGGAGCTGTTTTTT
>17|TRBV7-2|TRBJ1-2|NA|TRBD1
CASSPLGEWGQTYGYTF
TGTGCCAGCAGCCCACTGGGGGAGTGGGGACAGACCTATGGCTACACCTTC
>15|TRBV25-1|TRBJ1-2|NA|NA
CASSEGRAGPYGYTF
TGTGCCAGCAGTGAAGGGAGGGCGGGACCCTATGGCTACACCTTC
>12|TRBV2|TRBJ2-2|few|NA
CASMKGTGELFF
TGTGCCAGCATGAAGGGGACCGGGGAGCTGTTTTTT
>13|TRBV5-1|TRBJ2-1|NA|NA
CASSWGGANEQFF
TGCGCCAGCAGCTGGGGTGGGGCCAATGAGCAGTTCTTC
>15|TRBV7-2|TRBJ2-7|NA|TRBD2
CASSVSGRSPDAQYF
TGTGCCAGCAGCGTTAGCGGGAGGTCCCCGGACGCGCAGTACTTC
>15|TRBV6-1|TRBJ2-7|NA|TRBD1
CASSRQGAGSYEQYF
TGTGCCAGTTCCCGACAGGGGGCAGGCTCCTACGAGCAGTACTTC